This T cell receptor (beta chain) came from a study of shared clonotypes between healthy human individuals. Overall study findings and caveats: On the whole, naive subsets had larger estimated richness than memory subsets had. Having only a few donors restricted how much genetic and exposure-history diversity was captured.

Trimming removed 5 bases from V and 5 bases from J; junction bases left unmatched: 7. This CDR3 region has 15 residues. Germline V lookup: CDR1 KGHSH, CDR2 LQKENI. Comment on this clone: Antigen: not known.

The authors loaded roughly 200 ng DNA, around 32,000 T cell genomes, into sorted-subset replicate PCRs. Only in-frame clones appear in the TCRdb table, and some are missing; sequencing was by immunoSEQ multiplex PCR. The sample gives over 2 million clones, 80% to 95% of which show up once; around 0.35% is in the top ten. The sample consisted of naive CD4+ T cells from PBMCs. Subset: CD45RA+ positively selected. This sequence was found in a man younger than 35 in good health. Some clones in this sample may be carry-over from other donors' samples. J is TRBJ2-5 and V is TRBV18, with TRBD2 identical over 11 bases. The CDR3, as DNA: TGTGCCAGCTCAAGCCTAGCGGGAGGTGAGGAGACCCAGTACTTC. Its protein product is CASSSLAGGEETQYF.